Listed below are T cell receptor beta chains from one sample, sequenced in a study of CD8 T cells in Susac syndrome. TCRdb reprocessed the immunoSEQ multiplex PCR reads with MiXCR, giving one entry per CDR3 protein. Found here are around 200,000 distinct CDR3 sequences, roughly 90% of them singletons; the top ten hold 0.1% to 0.15%. The material sequenced was CD8+ T cells from PBMCs. These receptor sequences come from a human donor with multiple sclerosis. The CDR3 runs from the conserved cysteine through the conserved F or W. The order of the fields is J gene, D gene, clone size, V gene, CDR3 DNA, CDR3 protein. D genes are given only for firm matches. Clone sizes are given selectively: once, few, many, or a class where the clone is expanded.

J: TRBJ1-2; D: TRBD1; size: NA; V: TRBV12-3/TRBV12-4; DNA: TGTGCCAGCAGTCCCCAAGGGACAGGGAGGGATGGCTACACCTTC; CDR3: CASSPQGTGRDGYTF
J: TRBJ2-7; D: NA; size: NA; V: TRBV4-3; DNA: TGCGCCAGCAGCCAAGGGGGACGAGTAAGGGACGAGCAGTACTTC; CDR3: CASSQGGRVRDEQYF
J: TRBJ2-1; D: TRBD2; size: NA; V: TRBV9; DNA: TGTGCCAGCAGCCCTTCGGCGGGAGGTTTCTACAATGAGCAGTTCTTC; CDR3: CASSPSAGGFYNEQFF
J: TRBJ2-1; D: NA; size: NA; V: TRBV7-9; DNA: TGTGCCAGCAGCCCGCCGTATGAGCAGTTCTTC; CDR3: CASSPPYEQFF
J: TRBJ2-7; D: NA; size: NA; V: TRBV6-1; DNA: TGTGCCAGCAGTGAAATTGCTCGGGCTAGCGCTATCTACGAGCAGTACTTC; CDR3: CASSEIARASAIYEQYF
J: TRBJ2-7; D: NA; size: NA; V: TRBV15; DNA: TGTGCCACCAGCGGAGGACTGGCGCCGATCTACGAGCAGTACTTC; CDR3: CATSGGLAPIYEQYF
J: TRBJ2-1; D: TRBD2; size: NA; V: TRBV6-5; DNA: TGTGCCAGCAGCATCCTAGCGGGGGGGCTCAATGAGCAGTTCTTC; CDR3: CASSILAGGLNEQFF
J: TRBJ2-1; D: NA; size: NA; V: TRBV3-1; DNA: TGTGCCAGCAGCCATGGGGCAGACATAGAGAACTACAATGAGCAGTTCTTC; CDR3: CASSHGADIENYNEQFF
J: TRBJ2-2; D: NA; size: NA; V: TRBV2; DNA: TGTGCCAGCAGTGAAGCCCAAGCGAACACCGGGGAGCTGTTTTTT; CDR3: CASSEAQANTGELFF
J: TRBJ2-5; D: NA; size: NA; V: TRBV19; DNA: TGTGCCAGTGGGGAGACCCAGTACTTC; CDR3: CASGETQYF
J: TRBJ2-5; D: TRBD1; size: NA; V: TRBV9; DNA: TGTGCCAGCAGCCCGGGGACAGGGGGCGCCGAGACCCAGTACTTC; CDR3: CASSPGTGGAETQYF
J: TRBJ2-5; D: NA; size: NA; V: TRBV7-9; DNA: TGTGCCAGCAGTCTTACGTCCGACAGTCAAGAGACCCAGTACTTC; CDR3: CASSLTSDSQETQYF
J: TRBJ2-7; D: NA; size: NA; V: TRBV9; DNA: TGTGCCAGCAGCGCCGGATTCGACGAGCAGTACTTC; CDR3: CASSAGFDEQYF
J: TRBJ1-2; D: NA; size: NA; V: TRBV7-8; DNA: TGTGCCAGCAGCTTTCAGGGGACCAACTATGGCTACACCTTC; CDR3: CASSFQGTNYGYTF
J: TRBJ2-3; D: NA; size: NA; V: TRBV2; DNA: TGTGCCTTTACGGGCCTTTCTCCCACAGATACGCAGTATTTT; CDR3: CAFTGLSPTDTQYF
J: TRBJ2-2; D: NA; size: NA; V: TRBV15; DNA: TGTGCCACCGATACCGGGTTTGAAAAAACGGGGGAGCTGTTTTTT; CDR3: CATDTGFEKTGELFF
J: TRBJ1-2; D: TRBD1; size: NA; V: TRBV11-2; DNA: TGTGCCAGCAGCTCTCCCCCGGGACAGGGGGTCGGCTACACCTTC; CDR3: CASSSPPGQGVGYTF
J: TRBJ1-2; D: TRBD1; size: NA; V: TRBV7-6; DNA: TGTGCCAGCAGCTCCCTGTCAGGGGGATATGGCTACACCTTC; CDR3: CASSSLSGGYGYTF
J: TRBJ2-5; D: TRBD2; size: NA; V: TRBV7-2; DNA: TGTGCCAGCAGCTTCGGACTAGCGGGAGGTGGCGCCCAAGAGACCCAGTACTTC; CDR3: CASSFGLAGGGAQETQYF
J: TRBJ1-4; D: NA; size: NA; V: TRBV15; DNA: TGTGCCACCAGCAGAGAGAGGACGGAAAATGAAAAACTGTTTTTT; CDR3: CATSRERTENEKLFF
J: TRBJ1-1; D: NA; size: NA; V: TRBV30; DNA: TGTGCCTGGAGTGGCGAGGTAGGCACTGAAGCTTTCTTT; CDR3: CAWSGEVGTEAFF
J: TRBJ2-7; D: TRBD2; size: few; V: TRBV2; DNA: TGTGCCAGCATTGGGCAGACTAGCGGGAGTAGGGACGAGCAGTACTTC; CDR3: CASIGQTSGSRDEQYF
J: TRBJ2-3; D: NA; size: NA; V: TRBV6-6; DNA: TGTGCCAGCAGTTTACACCCCAGGAAAGCAGATACGCAGTATTTT; CDR3: CASSLHPRKADTQYF